The 19 T cell receptor beta chains below were found in one sample sequenced in a study of blood T cells in healthy people across ages. Combining a sample-barcoded 5' primer with a J-beta primer mix, a second PCR ran for about 7 to 11 cycles. One entry per CDR3 protein results from TCRdb running MiXCR on the 5' RACE reads. The repertoire holds about 1.5 million distinct CDR3 sequences, about 45% seen once, with under 5% in the top ten. Source material: blood. These receptors came from a young woman in good health.

In the case of this clonotype: At one of its ends the junction is not consistent with the germline gene, which may arise from a read error. The V and J genes are TRBV12-3 or TRBV12-4 and TRBJ1-2; 9 positions agree with TRBD1. The CDR3 sequence is 15 residues long. CDR3 in amino acids: CVSRGSDRGNYGYTF. CDR3 DNA: TGTGTCAGCAGGGGCTCGGACAGGGGTAACTATGGCTACACCTTC.

This rearrangement joins TRBV11-2 to TRBJ2-5; no clear D gene. V dropped 5 bases and J dropped 11 bases, with 12 bases sitting between them. Germline assignment: CDR1 SGHAT and CDR2 FQNNGV. The CDR3 length is 11 residues. CDR3 protein: CASSEGPPQYF. DNA for the CDR3: TGTGCCAGCAGCGAAGGGCCACCTCAGTACTTC.

The chain recombines TRBV4-1 with TRBJ1-2, with TRBD1 matching 8 bases. This CDR3 is 16 amino acids long. CDR1 is MGHRA and CDR2 is YSYEKL in the germline V gene. V shed 0 bases and J 7 bases; nucleotides not matched to a gene: 10. This chain's CDR3 is CASSQESRQGFFGYTF. As DNA, the CDR3 is TGCGCCAGCAGCCAAGAATCACGACAGGGGTTTTTTGGCTACACCTTC.

This clonotype was detected only a few times. V is TRBV27 and J is TRBJ2-1; 13 bases map to TRBD2. The CDR3 is made up of 18 amino acids. Germline V CDR1 and CDR2: MNHEY, SMNVEV (reference sequence). The V segment lost 0 bases and the J segment 7 bases; nucleotides outside the gene matches: 9. DNA for the CDR3: TGTGCCAGCAGTTTATCCCACTCACTAGCGGGGGGGAGGAATGAGCAGTTCTTC. It encodes CASSLSHSLAGGRNEQFF.

The CDR3 DNA follows: TGCAGTGCAACCTACCCAGCGGGTAACACAGATACGCAGTATTTT. This encodes CSATYPAGNTDTQYF. The chain combines TRBV20-1 with TRBJ2-3, with TRBD2 as a possible D gene (6 bases). The CDR3 runs to 15 residues. In germline, CDR1 is DFQATT, CDR2 SNEGSKA (reference sequence). V dropped 6 bases and J dropped 2 bases, with 18 bases sitting between them.

The chain has TRBV6-2 or TRBV6-3 and TRBJ1-1, with D hard to call. CDR3 length: 15 amino acids. Trimming took 7 bases from V and 0 from J, leaving 15 bases between them. CDR1 is MNHEY, CDR2 SVGEGT, per germline. Here the CDR3 reads CASTPMMIMNTEAFF. CDR3 DNA sequence: TGTGCCAGCACTCCGATGATGATCATGAACACTGAAGCTTTCTTT.

In this sample, this clonotype turned up once. This sequence joins TRBV11-1 and TRBJ2-1; D ambiguous. The DNA end favors TRBJ2-7, so the J call may be wrong. The CDR3 totals 16 residues. Germline V gene lookup returns CDR1 SGHAT and CDR2 FQDESV (reference sequence). CDR3: CASSLGLGSPYNEQYF. CDR3 bases: TGTGCCAGCAGCTTAGGGCTAGGCTCCCCCTACAATGAGCAGTACTTC.

This clonotype was observed a handful of times. The CDR3 is CATQIDRTNTEAFF. The CDR3 DNA follows: TGTGCCACCCAAATCGACAGGACGAACACTGAAGCTTTCTTT. V usage is TRBV15 and J usage is TRBJ1-1; the D gene is possibly TRBD1 (6 bases). Germline V gene data show CDR1 as LNHNV and CDR2 as YYDKDF (reference sequence). V was cut by 8 bases and J by 1 base, with 14 bases left in between. CDR3 length equals 14 residues.

The chain uses TRBV11-2 and TRBJ2-5; D call uncertain. CDR3 size: 15 residues. Trimming took 5 bases from V and 1 from J, leaving 14 bases between them. Looked up from germline, CDR1 is SGHAT and CDR2 is FQNNGV. DNA of the CDR3: TGTGCCAGCAGCACCCACGGACCTTCCCAAGAGACCCAGTACTTC. Its protein product is CASSTHGPSQETQYF. Full variable domain (outside the CDR3, taken from reference TRBV11-2 and TRBJ2-5): EAGVAQSPRYKIIEKRQSVAFWCNPISGHATLYWYQQILGQGPKLLIQFQNNGVVDDSQLPKDRFSAERLKGVDSTLKIQPAKLEDSAVYLCASSTHGPSQETQYFGPGTRLLVL.

This clonotype has just a few counts. This CDR3 reads CASSLDVTYTF. The CDR3, as DNA: TGTGCCAGCAGCTTGGACGTCACCTACACCTTC. This chain links TRBV5-6 with TRBJ1-2; D unresolved. V lost 0 bases to trimming and J lost 10 bases, with 7 bases between them. CDR3 length: 11 amino acids. Germline assignment: CDR1 SGHDT and CDR2 YYEEEE.

This clonotype has ten or more counts. The J gene is TRBJ2-3, the V gene TRBV7-2, with D perhaps TRBD1 or TRBD2 (7 bases each). Germline loops: CDR1 SGHTA, CDR2 FQGNSA. CDR3 length: 14 residues. V was shortened by 7 bases and J by 2 bases, with 13 bases between the two germline ends. The CDR3 region is CASKRDSYTDTQYF. The CDR3 DNA is TGTGCCAGCAAGCGGGACAGTTACACAGATACGCAGTATTTT.

The chain employs TRBV6-2 or TRBV6-3 and TRBJ2-1; tentatively, D is TRBD1 (6 bases). The CDR3 sequence is 14 residues long. Germline CDR1 MNHEY, CDR2 SVGEGT. V was shortened by 5 bases and J by 5 bases, with 13 bases between the two germline ends. The CDR3 nucleotides read TGTGCCAGCAGTGGCCGGGACAAGGACAATGAGCAGTTCTTC. This encodes CASSGRDKDNEQFF.

CDR3 DNA: TGTGCCAGCAGCCAAGATGGTGTGGGGAGCACTGAAGCTTTCTTT. Translating it yields CASSQDGVGSTEAFF. The chain combines TRBV4-2 with TRBJ1-1; no clear D. V was clipped by 0 bases and J by 4 bases, with 12 bases between them. CDR1 is LGHNA, CDR2 YNFKEQ, per germline. This CDR3 is built from 15 residues.

V gene TRBV7-2 combines with J gene TRBJ2-5, with no clear D. Germline V gives CDR1 SGHTA, CDR2 FQGNSA. V gave up 6 bases and J gave up 4 bases, with 12 bases separating them. CDR3 length: 13 amino acids. CDR3 region: CASSRSLVETQYF. In DNA form, the CDR3 reads TGTGCCAGCAGTCGCTCCCTAGTAGAGACCCAGTACTTC.

This clonotype showed up just a few times. This chain connects TRBV28 to TRBJ2-3; TRBD2 matches 8 bases. V gave up 2 bases and J gave up 6 bases; unmatched junction bases: 10. The CDR3 runs 16 residues. CDR1 and CDR2 from the germline V gene are MDHEN and SYDVKM. The CDR3 region has the DNA TGTGCCAGCAGTTTAGGTAGCGGGATCTGGGGTGATACGCAGTATTTT. Its protein is CASSLGSGIWGDTQYF.

The CDR3 coding sequence is TGCGCCAGCAGCCAATCGGACAGGGAGGCGACCTACGAGCAGTACTTC. Protein sequence: CASSQSDREATYEQYF. The chain carries TRBV4-1 and TRBJ2-7; TRBD1 matches 8 bases. Germline values: CDR1 MGHRA, CDR2 YSYEKL. The CDR3 length is 16 residues. V lost 2 bases and J lost 2; bases outside the gene matches: 8.

The chain couples TRBV4-1 to TRBJ1-5; TRBD1 matches 7 bases. CDR3 size: 14 residues. Germline V gives CDR1 MGHRA, CDR2 YSYEKL. Trimming at V came to 3 bases and at J to 6 bases, leaving 5 bases not matched to a gene. Here the CDR3 reads CASSHSGGPQPQHF. The DNA for the CDR3 is TGCGCCAGCAGCCACTCAGGGGGACCTCAGCCCCAGCATTTT.

This clonotype was detected once. This rearrangement joins TRBV5-5 to TRBJ1-1; D gene uncertain. CDR3 length: 13 residues. The V gene's germline CDR1 is SGHKS and CDR2 YYEKEE (reference sequence). V was shortened by 1 base and J by 3 bases, with 7 bases between the two germline ends. In nucleotides, the CDR3 is TGTGCCAGCAGCTTGAGTCCCGACACTGAAGCTTTCTTT. Translated: CASSLSPDTEAFF.

This clonotype appeared a few times. The chain combines TRBV6-1 with TRBJ2-7; D is ambiguous. Trimming removed 4 bases at V and 3 bases at J, with 16 bases between. Germline V CDR1 and CDR2: MNHNS, SASEGT. This CDR3 contains 15 residues. The chain's CDR3 is CASSAQAAPYYEQYF. CDR3 DNA sequence: TGTGCCAGCAGTGCGCAGGCCGCTCCTTACTACGAGCAGTACTTC.